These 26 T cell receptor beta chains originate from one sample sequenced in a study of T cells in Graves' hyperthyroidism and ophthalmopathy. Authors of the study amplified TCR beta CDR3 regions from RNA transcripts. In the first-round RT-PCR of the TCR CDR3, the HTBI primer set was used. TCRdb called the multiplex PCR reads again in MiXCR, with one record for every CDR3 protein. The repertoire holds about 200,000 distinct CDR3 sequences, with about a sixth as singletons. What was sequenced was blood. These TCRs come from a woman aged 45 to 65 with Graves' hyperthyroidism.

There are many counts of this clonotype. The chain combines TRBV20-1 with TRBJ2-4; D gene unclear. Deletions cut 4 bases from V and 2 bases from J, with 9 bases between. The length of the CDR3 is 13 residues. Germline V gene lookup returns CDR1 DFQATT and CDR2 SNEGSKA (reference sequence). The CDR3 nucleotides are TGCAGTGCTACTAGGAGATCCAAAAACATTCAGTACTTC. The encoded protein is CSATRRSKNIQYF.

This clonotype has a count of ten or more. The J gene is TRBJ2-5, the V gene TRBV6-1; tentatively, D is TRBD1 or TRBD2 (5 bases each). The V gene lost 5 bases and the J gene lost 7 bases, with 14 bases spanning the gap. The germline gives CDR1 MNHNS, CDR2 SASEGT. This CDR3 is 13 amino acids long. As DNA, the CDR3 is TGTGCCAGCAGTCCGGGGCCCGATACGACCCAGTACTTC. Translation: CASSPGPDTTQYF.

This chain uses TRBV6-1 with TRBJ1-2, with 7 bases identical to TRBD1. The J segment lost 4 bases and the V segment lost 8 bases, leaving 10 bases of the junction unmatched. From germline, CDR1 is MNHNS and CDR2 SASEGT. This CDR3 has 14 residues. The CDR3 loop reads CASRRDRGAYGYTF. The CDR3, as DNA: TGTGCCAGCCGTCGGGACAGAGGGGCCTATGGCTACACCTTC.

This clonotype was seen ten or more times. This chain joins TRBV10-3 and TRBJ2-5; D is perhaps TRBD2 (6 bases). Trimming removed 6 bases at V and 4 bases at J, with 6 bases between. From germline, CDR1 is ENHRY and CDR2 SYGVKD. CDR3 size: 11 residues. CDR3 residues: CAIREGETQYF. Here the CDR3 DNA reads TGTGCCATCAGGGAGGGAGAGACCCAGTACTTC.

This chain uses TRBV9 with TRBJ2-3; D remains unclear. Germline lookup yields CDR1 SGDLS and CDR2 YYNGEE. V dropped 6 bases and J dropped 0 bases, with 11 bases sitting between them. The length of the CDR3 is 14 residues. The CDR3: CASNLLGSTDTQYF. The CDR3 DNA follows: TGTGCCAGCAACCTTTTAGGTAGCACAGATACGCAGTATTTT. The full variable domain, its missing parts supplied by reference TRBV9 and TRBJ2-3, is DSGVTQTPKHLITATGQRVTLRCSPRSGDLSVYWYQQSLDQGLQFLIQYYNGEERAKGNILERFSAQQFPDLHSELNLSSLELGDSALYFCASNLLGSTDTQYFGPGTRLTVL.

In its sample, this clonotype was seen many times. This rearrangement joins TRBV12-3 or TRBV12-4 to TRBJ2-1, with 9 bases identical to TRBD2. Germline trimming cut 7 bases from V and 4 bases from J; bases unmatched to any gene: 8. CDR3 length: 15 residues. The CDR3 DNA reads TGTGCCAGCACCCCCAGCGGGAGGCCTTACAATGAGCAGTTCTTC. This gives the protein CASTPSGRPYNEQFF.

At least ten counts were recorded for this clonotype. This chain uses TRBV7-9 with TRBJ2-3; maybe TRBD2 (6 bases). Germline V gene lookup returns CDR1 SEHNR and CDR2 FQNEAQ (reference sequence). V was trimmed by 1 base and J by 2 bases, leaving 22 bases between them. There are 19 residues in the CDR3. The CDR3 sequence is CASSLGVGASTGVTDTQYF. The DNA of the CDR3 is TGTGCCAGCAGCTTAGGGGTCGGAGCGTCCACGGGGGTCACAGATACGCAGTATTTT. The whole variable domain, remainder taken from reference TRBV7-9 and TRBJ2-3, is DTGVSQNPRHKITKRGQNVTFRCDPISEHNRLYWYRQTLGQGPEFLTYFQNEAQLEKSRLLSDRFSAERPKGSFSTLEIQRTEQGDSAMYLCASSLGVGASTGVTDTQYFGPGTRLTVL.

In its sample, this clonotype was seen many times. The DNA for the CDR3 is TGTGCCAGCAGCCCGAGGGGTCTCGAGCAGTACTTC. Protein: CASSPRGLEQYF. The chain couples TRBV6-1 to TRBJ2-7; TRBD1 or TRBD2 may be the D gene (5 bases each). The CDR3 has 12 residues. The ends were cut back, 6 bases at V and 6 bases at J, with 12 bases in the middle. Germline CDR1 reads MNHNS; CDR2 reads SASEGT.

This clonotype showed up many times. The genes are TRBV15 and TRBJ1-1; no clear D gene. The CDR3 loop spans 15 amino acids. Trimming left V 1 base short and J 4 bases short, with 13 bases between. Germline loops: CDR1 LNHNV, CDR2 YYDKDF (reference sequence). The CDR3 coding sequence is TGTGCCACCAGCAGAGTAGGGTTTCGATCCACTGAAGCTTTCTTT. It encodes CATSRVGFRSTEAFF.

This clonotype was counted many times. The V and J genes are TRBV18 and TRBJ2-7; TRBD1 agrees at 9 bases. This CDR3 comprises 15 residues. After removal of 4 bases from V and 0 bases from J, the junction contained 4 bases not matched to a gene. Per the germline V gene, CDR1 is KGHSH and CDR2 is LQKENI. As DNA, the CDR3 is TGTGCCAGCTCACTTGGACAGGGGAGCTCCTACGAGCAGTACTTC. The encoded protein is CASSLGQGSSYEQYF.

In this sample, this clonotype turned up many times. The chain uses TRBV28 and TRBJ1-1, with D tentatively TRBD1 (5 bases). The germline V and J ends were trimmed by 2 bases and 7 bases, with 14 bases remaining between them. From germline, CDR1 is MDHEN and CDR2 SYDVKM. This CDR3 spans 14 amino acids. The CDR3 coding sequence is TGTGCCAGCAGTTTACCAGCCAGGGCCAATGAAGCTTTCTTT. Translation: CASSLPARANEAFF.

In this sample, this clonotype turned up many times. CDR3 region: CASSPRRTNYEQYF. In DNA form, the CDR3 reads TGTGCCAGCAGTCCTAGGAGGACTAACTACGAGCAGTACTTC. The chain carries TRBV27 and TRBJ2-7; D possibly corresponds to TRBD2 (6 bases). Germline-derived CDR1 and CDR2 are MNHEY and SMNVEV (reference sequence). V gave up 5 bases and J gave up 3 bases, with 14 bases separating them. This CDR3 has 14 residues.

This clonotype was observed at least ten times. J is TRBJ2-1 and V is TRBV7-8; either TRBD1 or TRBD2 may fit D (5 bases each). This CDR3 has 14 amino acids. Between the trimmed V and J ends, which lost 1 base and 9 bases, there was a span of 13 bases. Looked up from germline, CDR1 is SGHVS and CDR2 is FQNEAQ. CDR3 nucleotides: TGTGCCAGCAGCTTAGTGGTGGGGGACGGTGAGCAGTTCTTC. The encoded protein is CASSLVVGDGEQFF. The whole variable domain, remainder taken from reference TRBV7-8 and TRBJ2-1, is GAGVSQSPRYKVAKRGQDVALRCDPISGHVSLFWYQQALGQGPEFLTYFQNEAQLDKSGLPSDRFFAERPEGSVSTLKIQRTQQEDSAVYLCASSLVVGDGEQFFGPGTRLTVL.

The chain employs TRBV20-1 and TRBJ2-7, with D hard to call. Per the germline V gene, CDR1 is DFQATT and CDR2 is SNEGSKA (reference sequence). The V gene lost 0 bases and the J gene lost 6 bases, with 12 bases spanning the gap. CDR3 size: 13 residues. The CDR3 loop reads CSARDVMVGEQYF. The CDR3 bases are TGCAGTGCTAGAGATGTAATGGTTGGCGAGCAGTACTTC.

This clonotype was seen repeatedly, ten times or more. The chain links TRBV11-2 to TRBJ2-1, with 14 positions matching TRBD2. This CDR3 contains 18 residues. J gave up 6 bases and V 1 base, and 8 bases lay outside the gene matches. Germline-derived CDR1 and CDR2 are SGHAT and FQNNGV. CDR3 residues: CASSLGATSGRAGNEQFF. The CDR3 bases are TGTGCCAGCAGCTTAGGAGCGACTAGCGGGAGGGCGGGCAATGAGCAGTTCTTC.

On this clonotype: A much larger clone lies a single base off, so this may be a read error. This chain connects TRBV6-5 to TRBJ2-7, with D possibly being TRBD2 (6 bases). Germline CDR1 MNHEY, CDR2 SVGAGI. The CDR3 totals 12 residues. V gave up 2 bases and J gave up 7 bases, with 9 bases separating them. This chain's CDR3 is CASSYGGAEQYF. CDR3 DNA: TGTGCCAGCAGTTACGGAGGGGCTGAGCAGTACTTC.

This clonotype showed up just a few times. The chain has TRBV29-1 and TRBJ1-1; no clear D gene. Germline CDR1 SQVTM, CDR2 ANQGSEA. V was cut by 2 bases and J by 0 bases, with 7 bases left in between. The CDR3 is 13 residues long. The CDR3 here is CSVERRLNTEAFF. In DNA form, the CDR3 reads TGCAGCGTTGAAAGACGGTTGAACACTGAAGCTTTCTTT.

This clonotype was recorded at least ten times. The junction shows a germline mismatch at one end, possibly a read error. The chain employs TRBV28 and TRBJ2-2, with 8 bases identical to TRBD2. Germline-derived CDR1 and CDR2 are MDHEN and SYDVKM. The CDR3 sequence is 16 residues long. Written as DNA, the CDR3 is TGTGCCAGCAGTTCCGGGGGTAGCGGGAACGCCGGGGAGCTGTTTTTT. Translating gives CASSSGGSGNAGELFF.

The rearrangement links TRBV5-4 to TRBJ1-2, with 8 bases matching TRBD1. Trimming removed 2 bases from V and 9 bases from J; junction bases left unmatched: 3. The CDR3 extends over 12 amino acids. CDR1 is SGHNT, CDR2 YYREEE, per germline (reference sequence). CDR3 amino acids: CASSLRTGSYTF. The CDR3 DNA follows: TGTGCCAGCAGCTTACGGACAGGGAGCTACACCTTC.

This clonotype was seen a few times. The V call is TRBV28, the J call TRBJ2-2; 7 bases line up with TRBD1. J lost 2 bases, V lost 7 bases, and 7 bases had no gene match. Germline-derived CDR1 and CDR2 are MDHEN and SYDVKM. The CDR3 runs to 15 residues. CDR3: CASIPGQKNTGELFF. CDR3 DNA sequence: TGTGCCAGCATCCCGGGACAGAAAAACACCGGGGAGCTGTTTTTT.

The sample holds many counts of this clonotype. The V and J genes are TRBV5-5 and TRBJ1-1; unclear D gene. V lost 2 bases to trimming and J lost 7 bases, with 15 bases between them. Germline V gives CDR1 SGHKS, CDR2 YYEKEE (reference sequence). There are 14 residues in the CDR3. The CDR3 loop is CASSFDRVGREAFF. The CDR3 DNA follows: TGTGCCAGCAGCTTCGATCGGGTAGGTCGTGAAGCTTTCTTT.

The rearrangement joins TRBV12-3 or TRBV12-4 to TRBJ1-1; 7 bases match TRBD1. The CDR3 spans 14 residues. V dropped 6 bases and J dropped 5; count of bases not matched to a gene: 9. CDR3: CASRPDRVGTEAFF. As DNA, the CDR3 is TGTGCCAGCAGACCCGACAGGGTGGGAACTGAAGCTTTCTTT.

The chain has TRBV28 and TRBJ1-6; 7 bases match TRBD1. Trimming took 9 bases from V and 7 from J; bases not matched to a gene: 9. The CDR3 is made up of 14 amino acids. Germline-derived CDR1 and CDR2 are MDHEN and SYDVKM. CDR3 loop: CASIPGQENSPLHF. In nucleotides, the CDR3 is TGTGCCAGTATCCCCGGACAGGAAAATTCACCCCTCCACTTT. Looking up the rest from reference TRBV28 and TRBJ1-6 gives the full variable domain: DVKVTQSSRYLVKRTGEKVFLECVQDMDHENMFWYRQDPGLGLRLIYFSYDVKMKEKGDIPEGYSVSREKKERFSLILESASTNQTSMYLCASIPGQENSPLHFGNGTRLTVT.

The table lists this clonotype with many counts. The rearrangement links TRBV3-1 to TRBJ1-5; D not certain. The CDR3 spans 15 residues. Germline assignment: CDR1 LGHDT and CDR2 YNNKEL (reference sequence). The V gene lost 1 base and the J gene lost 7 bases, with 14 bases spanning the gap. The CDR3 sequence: CASSQGGRVFQPQHF. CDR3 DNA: TGTGCCAGCAGCCAAGGCGGGAGGGTGTTCCAGCCCCAGCATTTT.

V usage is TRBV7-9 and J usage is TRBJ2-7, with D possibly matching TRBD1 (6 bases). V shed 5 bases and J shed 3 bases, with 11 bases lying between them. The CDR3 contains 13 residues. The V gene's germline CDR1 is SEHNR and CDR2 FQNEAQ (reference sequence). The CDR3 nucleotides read TGTGCCAGCAGCAGGGACACGATCTACGAGCAGTACTTC. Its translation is CASSRDTIYEQYF.

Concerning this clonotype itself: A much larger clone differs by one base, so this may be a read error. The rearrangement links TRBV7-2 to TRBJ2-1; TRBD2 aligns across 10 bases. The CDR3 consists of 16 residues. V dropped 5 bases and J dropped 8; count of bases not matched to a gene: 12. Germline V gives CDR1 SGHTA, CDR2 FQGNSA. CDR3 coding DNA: TGTGCCAGCAGCAAGGGGGTACTAGCGGGAAGGGATGAGCAGTTCTTC. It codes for CASSKGVLAGRDEQFF.